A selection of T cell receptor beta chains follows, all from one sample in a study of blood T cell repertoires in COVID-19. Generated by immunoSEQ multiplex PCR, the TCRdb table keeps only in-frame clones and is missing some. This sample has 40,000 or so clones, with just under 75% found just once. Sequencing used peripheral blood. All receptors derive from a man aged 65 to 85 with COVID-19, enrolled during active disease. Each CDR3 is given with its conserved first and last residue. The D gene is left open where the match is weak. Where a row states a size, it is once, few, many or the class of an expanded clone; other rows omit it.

CDR3: CASRGDRGNSPLHF
DNA: TGTGCCAGCAGGGGGGACAGGGGCAATTCACCCCTCCACTTT
size: NA
length: 14
J: TRBJ1-6
V: TRBV2
D: TRBD1

CDR3: CASSSRSHQPQHF
DNA: TGTGCCAGCAGCTCTCGGTCCCATCAGCCCCAGCATTTT
size: few
length: 13
J: TRBJ1-5
V: TRBV28
D: NA

CDR3: CASSSLVRLAKNIQYF
DNA: TGTGCCAGCAGTTCCCTTGTCCGGTTAGCCAAAAACATTCAGTACTTC
size: NA
length: 16
J: TRBJ2-4
V: TRBV28
D: NA

CDR3: CASSLYTNTEAFF
DNA: TGTGCCAGCAGCTTATACACGAACACTGAAGCTTTCTTT
size: NA
length: 13
J: TRBJ1-1
V: TRBV7-8
D: NA

CDR3: CASSLTGQVYTF
DNA: TGCGCCAGCAGCCTCACAGGACAGGTTTACACCTTC
size: NA
length: 12
J: TRBJ1-2
V: TRBV4-3
D: TRBD1

CDR3: CASSDRLAGNQETQYF
DNA: TGTGCCAGCAGTGATCGTCTAGCGGGGAACCAAGAGACCCAGTACTTC
size: NA
length: 16
J: TRBJ2-5
V: TRBV2
D: TRBD2

CDR3: CASTPDRGRDYGYTF
DNA: TGCGCCAGCACCCCGGACAGGGGGCGGGACTATGGCTACACCTTC
size: NA
length: 15
J: TRBJ1-2
V: TRBV5-1
D: TRBD1

CDR3: CASEGGLTDTQYF
DNA: TGCGCCAGTGAGGGGGGGCTCACAGATACGCAGTATTTT
size: NA
length: 13
J: TRBJ2-3
V: TRBV4-1
D: NA

CDR3: CAFKGKQGDTEAFF
DNA: TGTGCCTTTAAGGGTAAACAGGGGGACACTGAAGCTTTCTTT
size: few
length: 14
J: TRBJ1-1
V: TRBV10-3
D: TRBD1

CDR3: CASSPGHGRTNEKLFF
DNA: TGTGCCAGCAGCCCGGGCCACGGGAGAACTAATGAAAAACTGTTTTTT
size: NA
length: 16
J: TRBJ1-4
V: TRBV4-2
D: NA

CDR3: CASRSTRYEQYF
DNA: TGTGCCAGCAGATCCACCAGGTACGAGCAGTACTTC
size: NA
length: 12
J: TRBJ2-7
V: TRBV2
D: NA

CDR3: CASSFSGTFYEQYF
DNA: TGTGCCAGCAGTTTTTCCGGGACTTTCTACGAGCAGTACTTC
size: medium-sized
length: 14
J: TRBJ2-7
V: TRBV27
D: NA

CDR3: CASSPEGAYEQYF
DNA: TGTGCCAGCTCACCTGAGGGGGCCTACGAGCAGTACTTC
size: few
length: 13
J: TRBJ2-7
V: TRBV18
D: NA

CDR3: CASSELEGSGNTIYF
DNA: TGTGCCAGCAGTGAATTGGAGGGCTCTGGAAACACCATATATTTT
size: NA
length: 15
J: TRBJ1-3
V: TRBV25-1
D: NA

CDR3: CASSHGREGDHSYEQYF
DNA: TGTGCCAGCAGCCACGGTCGGGAGGGGGATCACTCCTACGAGCAGTACTTC
size: NA
length: 17
J: TRBJ2-7
V: TRBV4-2
D: TRBD2

CDR3: CAWGTAINEKLFF
DNA: TGTGCCTGGGGGACAGCTATAAATGAAAAACTGTTTTTT
size: NA
length: 13
J: TRBJ1-4
V: TRBV30
D: TRBD1

CDR3: CASSHRGGTLNEKLFF
DNA: TGTGCCAGCAGCCACAGGGGCGGGACACTTAATGAAAAACTGTTTTTT
size: NA
length: 16
J: TRBJ1-4
V: TRBV5-5
D: TRBD1

CDR3: CASIPPPGTHNTGELFF
DNA: TGTGCCAGTATCCCTCCGCCCGGGACTCACAACACCGGGGAGCTGTTTTTT
size: NA
length: 17
J: TRBJ2-2
V: TRBV19
D: NA

CDR3: CASSLRSGGSYEQYF
DNA: TGCGCCAGCAGCTTGAGGAGCGGAGGATCCTACGAGCAGTACTTC
size: NA
length: 15
J: TRBJ2-7
V: TRBV5-1
D: NA

CDR3: CASSLRPQGKNTEAFF
DNA: TGCGCCAGCAGCTTGAGGCCACAGGGGAAGAACACTGAAGCTTTCTTT
size: once
length: 16
J: TRBJ1-1
V: TRBV5-1
D: TRBD1

CDR3: CASRFSGTPQETQYF
DNA: TGTGCCAGCAGGTTCTCCGGGACTCCACAAGAGACCCAGTACTTC
size: NA
length: 15
J: TRBJ2-5
V: TRBV6-5
D: NA

CDR3: CSVWRAHYNEQFF
DNA: TGCAGCGTTTGGCGGGCCCACTACAATGAGCAGTTCTTC
size: NA
length: 13
J: TRBJ2-1
V: TRBV29-1
D: NA

CDR3: CASRDDRTYEQYF
DNA: TGTGCCAGCAGAGATGACAGAACCTACGAGCAGTACTTC
size: NA
length: 13
J: TRBJ2-7
V: TRBV6-5
D: NA

CDR3: CASSERGLAGVLSYEQYF
DNA: TGTGCCAGCAGTGAGAGGGGACTAGCGGGAGTACTCTCCTACGAGCAGTACTTC
size: NA
length: 18
J: TRBJ2-7
V: TRBV6-1
D: TRBD2

CDR3: CATSDKGDRGLFGYTF
DNA: TGTGCCACCAGTGATAAAGGGGACAGGGGGCTTTTTGGCTACACCTTC
size: NA
length: 16
J: TRBJ1-2
V: TRBV24-1
D: TRBD1

CDR3: CASRKQGGTEAFF
DNA: TGTGCCAGCAGGAAACAGGGGGGCACTGAAGCTTTCTTT
size: NA
length: 13
J: TRBJ1-1
V: TRBV28
D: TRBD1

CDR3: CASRGTSYEQYF
DNA: TGTGCCAGTCGAGGCACCAGCTACGAGCAGTACTTC
size: NA
length: 12
J: TRBJ2-7
V: TRBV6-5
D: NA

CDR3: CASSLVGTSGNEQFF
DNA: TGTGCCAGCAGCTTAGTAGGGACTAGCGGCAATGAGCAGTTCTTC
size: NA
length: 15
J: TRBJ2-1
V: TRBV11-3
D: TRBD2

CDR3: CAWSAPLSLYGYTF
DNA: TGTGCCTGGAGTGCACCACTTTCCCTCTATGGCTACACCTTC
size: NA
length: 14
J: TRBJ1-2
V: TRBV30
D: NA

CDR3: CASSPPVTGVGNTEAFF
DNA: TGTGCCAGCTCACCACCGGTCACAGGGGTGGGAAACACTGAAGCTTTCTTT
size: NA
length: 17
J: TRBJ1-1
V: TRBV18
D: TRBD1

CDR3: CSVAWRDRVNGELFF
DNA: TGCAGCGTTGCCTGGAGGGACAGGGTTAACGGGGAGCTGTTTTTT
size: once
length: 15
J: TRBJ2-2
V: TRBV29-1
D: TRBD1

CDR3: CASSFTTGQGAGNSPLHF
DNA: TGTGCCAGCAGTTTTACAACGGGACAGGGGGCCGGTAATTCACCCCTCCACTTT
size: NA
length: 18
J: TRBJ1-6
V: TRBV27
D: TRBD1

CDR3: CASGGQRKANYGYTF
DNA: TGTGCCAGTGGGGGACAGCGTAAAGCTAACTATGGCTACACCTTC
size: NA
length: 15
J: TRBJ1-2
V: TRBV7-2
D: TRBD1

CDR3: CASSPGQGVSYEQYF
DNA: TGTGCCAGCTCACCAGGACAGGGGGTTTCCTACGAGCAGTACTTC
size: NA
length: 15
J: TRBJ2-7
V: TRBV18
D: TRBD1

CDR3: CASSEAGGLETQYF
DNA: TGTGCCAGCAGTGAAGCGGGGGGGCTCGAGACCCAGTACTTC
size: NA
length: 14
J: TRBJ2-5
V: TRBV2
D: NA

CDR3: CASSPRDRVTEAFF
DNA: TGCGCCAGCAGTCCCCGGGACAGGGTCACTGAAGCTTTCTTT
size: NA
length: 14
J: TRBJ1-1
V: TRBV10-2
D: TRBD1

CDR3: CASSRGGGAGNQPQHF
DNA: TGTGCCAGCAGCCGAGGGGGGGGCGCGGGTAATCAGCCCCAGCATTTT
size: NA
length: 16
J: TRBJ1-5
V: TRBV7-8
D: NA

CDR3: CASSPGQYRQFF
DNA: TGTGCCAGCAGTCCAGGACAATACCGGCAGTTCTTC
size: NA
length: 12
J: TRBJ2-1
V: TRBV28
D: NA

CDR3: CASSLPTDRASGYTF
DNA: TGTGCCAGCAGTTTACCCACGGACAGGGCGAGTGGCTACACCTTC
size: NA
length: 15
J: TRBJ1-2
V: TRBV28
D: TRBD1

CDR3: CASSPAARATDTEAFF
DNA: TGTGCCAGCTCACCAGCCGCCCGTGCAACGGACACTGAAGCTTTCTTT
size: NA
length: 16
J: TRBJ1-1
V: TRBV18
D: NA

CDR3: CASSQGGLAGKTQYF
DNA: TGCGCCAGCAGCCAAGGAGGCCTAGCGGGGAAGACCCAGTACTTC
size: few
length: 15
J: TRBJ2-5
V: TRBV4-3
D: TRBD2

CDR3: CASSKPLAGPEQYF
DNA: TGTGCCAGCAGTAAACCCTTAGCGGGGCCCGAGCAGTACTTC
size: few
length: 14
J: TRBJ2-7
V: TRBV2
D: TRBD2

CDR3: CAISDGQGHTEAFF
DNA: TGTGCCATCAGTGACGGACAGGGGCACACTGAAGCTTTCTTT
size: NA
length: 14
J: TRBJ1-1
V: TRBV10-3
D: TRBD1

CDR3: CASSYHRVFQYF
DNA: TGTGCCAGCAGTTACCACAGGGTATTTCAGTACTTC
size: NA
length: 12
J: TRBJ2-4
V: TRBV6-2/TRBV6-3
D: NA

CDR3: CASSAGTSGRIYNEQFF
DNA: TGTGCCAGCAGCGCAGGGACTAGCGGGAGGATATACAATGAGCAGTTCTTC
size: once
length: 17
J: TRBJ2-1
V: TRBV7-2
D: TRBD2

CDR3: CASSTLAGGGRYEQYF
DNA: TGTGCCAGCAGTACACTAGCGGGAGGGGGTCGCTACGAGCAGTACTTC
size: once
length: 16
J: TRBJ2-7
V: TRBV25-1
D: TRBD2

CDR3: CASSLPSGRAVTGELFF
DNA: TGCGCCAGCAGCTTGCCTAGCGGGAGGGCCGTCACCGGGGAGCTGTTTTTT
size: few
length: 17
J: TRBJ2-2
V: TRBV5-1
D: TRBD2

CDR3: CASSIRWSGANVLTF
DNA: TGTGCCAGTAGTATACGGTGGTCTGGGGCCAACGTCCTGACTTTC
size: NA
length: 15
J: TRBJ2-6
V: TRBV19
D: NA